Below are 9 T cell receptor beta chains sequenced from a single sample in a study of cytomegalovirus exposure and HLA in healthy donors. The study ran its PCR with 60 Vbeta and 13 Jbeta primers. Sequencing was performed with immunoSEQ multiplex PCR; in TCRdb, only in-frame clones are kept and a portion is missing. The repertoire includes roughly 180,000 clones, 84% of them detected once, and 1% sits in the top ten. Sequenced material: PBMCs. The receptors were gathered from a man aged 25-45 years in good health and CMV-seronegative.

This clone was picked up one time. The CDR3 loop is CASRLTQGSYGYTF. CDR3 DNA: TGCGCCAGCAGATTGACCCAGGGGAGCTATGGCTACACCTTC. The V and J genes are TRBV5-1 and TRBJ1-2, with a possible D match to TRBD1 (6 bases). The CDR3 sequence is 14 residues long. Germline CDR1 is SGHRS and CDR2 is YFSETQ. V was trimmed by 5 bases and J by 4 bases, leaving 15 bases between them. The whole variable domain, filled in from reference TRBV5-1 and TRBJ1-2, reads KAGVTQTPRYLIKTRGQQVTLSCSPISGHRSVSWYQQTPGQGLQFLFEYFSETQRNKGNFPGRFSGRQFSNSRSEMNVSTLELGDSALYLCASRLTQGSYGYTFGSGTRLTVV.

The J gene is TRBJ1-2, the V gene TRBV6-5, with D possibly matching TRBD1 (5 bases). CDR3 length: 14 amino acids. The germline gives CDR1 MNHEY, CDR2 SVGAGI. Trimming took off 6 bases at V and 2 bases at J, with 13 bases between the two ends. The CDR3 is CASSRQFLNYGYTF. The CDR3 DNA sequence: TGTGCCAGCAGCCGACAGTTCCTAAACTATGGCTACACCTTC.

J is TRBJ1-5 and V is TRBV6-5; D is unclear. Germline loops: CDR1 MNHEY, CDR2 SVGAGI. V gave up 5 bases and J gave up 4 bases, with 12 bases separating them. CDR3 length: 14 residues. The CDR3 sequence: CASSPQVGNQPQHF. CDR3 nucleotide sequence: TGTGCCAGCAGTCCACAAGTCGGGAATCAGCCCCAGCATTTT.

The V and J genes are TRBV4-2 and TRBJ1-2, with TRBD1 matching over 7 bases. After removal of 0 bases from V and 2 bases from J, the junction contained 3 bases not matched to a gene. This CDR3 contains 15 residues. Germline V gene lookup returns CDR1 LGHNA and CDR2 YNFKEQ. The CDR3 spells CASSQEATGNYGYTF. The CDR3 coding sequence is TGTGCCAGCAGCCAAGAAGCGACAGGGAACTATGGCTACACCTTC.

This chain uses TRBV7-2 with TRBJ1-2, with 8 bases identical to TRBD1. This CDR3 region has 12 residues. CDR1 and CDR2 from the germline V gene are SGHTA and FQGNSA. Germline trimming cut 7 bases from V and 6 bases from J; bases unmatched to any gene: 4. The CDR3 coding sequence is TGTGCCAGCAACCCAGGGGGCAATGGCTACACCTTC. Its protein product is CASNPGGNGYTF.

CDR3 residues: CASSFLGGVGEQYF. In DNA form, the CDR3 reads TGTGCCAGCAGCTTTCTCGGAGGGGTTGGCGAGCAGTACTTC. The chain is built from TRBV5-5 and TRBJ2-7, with a tentative D call TRBD2 (6 bases). V was clipped by 2 bases and J by 6 bases, with 15 bases between them. Germline values: CDR1 SGHKS, CDR2 YYEKEE (reference sequence). CDR3 length: 14 amino acids.

A few counts support this clone. The rearrangement links TRBV11-2 to TRBJ2-1, with D possibly matching TRBD2 (5 bases). Trimming took 5 bases from V and 2 from J, leaving 10 bases between them. Germline-derived CDR1 and CDR2 are SGHAT and FQNNGV. The CDR3 length is 14 residues. CDR3 bases: TGTGCCAGCAGCCCGGGATCCACCTACAATGAGCAGTTCTTC. Encoded protein: CASSPGSTYNEQFF.

The rearrangement links TRBV27 to TRBJ2-7; TRBD1 might be the D (5 bases). The V gene lost 10 bases and the J gene lost 9 bases, with 16 bases spanning the gap. CDR1 and CDR2 (germline): MNHEY, SMNVEV (reference sequence). The CDR3 covers 11 residues. The DNA for the CDR3 is TGTGCCACCATAGACAGCTTGCGGCAGTACTTC. Protein sequence: CATIDSLRQYF.

This clone was detected once. The rearrangement joins TRBV7-2 to TRBJ1-6; tentatively, D is TRBD1 (5 bases). Germline V lookup: CDR1 SGHTA, CDR2 FQGNSA. With 5 bases removed from V and 10 bases from J, the gap between germline ends came to 15 bases. This CDR3 has 14 residues. DNA for the CDR3: TGTGCCAGCAGCCCGGGCAGGGCTGACTCACCCCTCCACTTT. Its protein is CASSPGRADSPLHF.